This paragraph covers one T cell receptor (beta chain) sequence. Only in-frame clones appear in the TCRdb table, and some are missing; sequencing was by immunoSEQ multiplex PCR. The sample lists a few hundred thousand clones, around 87% occurring once. The record originates from a study of blood T cell repertoires in COVID-19. Looking at the study overall: T cells, B-cell-depleted T cells, or PBMCs supplied cDNA or gDNA.

Germline V gene sequence: CDR1 MDHEN, CDR2 SYDVKM. The CDR3 loop spans 15 amino acids. V lost 5 bases, J lost 5 bases, and 8 bases stayed unmatched. The chain employs TRBV28 and TRBJ1-4; 7 bases fit TRBD1. The sequence was collected from a woman aged 18-35 years with acute COVID-19. Material: PBMCs or T cells enriched from blood (not recorded which). This CDR3 is CASSQDRVPNEKLFF. The CDR3 DNA reads TGTGCCAGCAGTCAAGACAGGGTGCCGAATGAAAAACTGTTTTTT. Drawing the rest from reference TRBV28 and TRBJ1-4, the complete variable domain is DVKVTQSSRYLVKRTGEKVFLECVQDMDHENMFWYRQDPGLGLRLIYFSYDVKMKEKGDIPEGYSVSREKKERFSLILESASTNQTSMYLCASSQDRVPNEKLFFGSGTQLSVL.